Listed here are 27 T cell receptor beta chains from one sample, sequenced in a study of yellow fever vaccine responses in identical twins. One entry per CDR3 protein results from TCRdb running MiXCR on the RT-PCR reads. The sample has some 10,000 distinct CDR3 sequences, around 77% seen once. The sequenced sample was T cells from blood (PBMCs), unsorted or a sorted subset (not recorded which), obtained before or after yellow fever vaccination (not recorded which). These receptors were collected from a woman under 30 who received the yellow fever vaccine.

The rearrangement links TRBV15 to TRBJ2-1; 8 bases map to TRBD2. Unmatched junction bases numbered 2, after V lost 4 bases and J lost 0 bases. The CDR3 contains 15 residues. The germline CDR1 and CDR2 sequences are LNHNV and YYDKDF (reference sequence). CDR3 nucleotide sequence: TGTGCCACCAGCATTACTAGCGGCTCCTACAATGAGCAGTTCTTC. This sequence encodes CATSITSGSYNEQFF. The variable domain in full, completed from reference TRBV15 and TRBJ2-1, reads DAMVIQNPRYQVTQFGKPVTLSCSQTLNHNVMYWYQQKSSQAPKLLFHYYDKDFNNEADTPDNFQSRRPNTSFCFLDIRSPGLGDTAMYLCATSITSGSYNEQFFGPGTRLTVL.

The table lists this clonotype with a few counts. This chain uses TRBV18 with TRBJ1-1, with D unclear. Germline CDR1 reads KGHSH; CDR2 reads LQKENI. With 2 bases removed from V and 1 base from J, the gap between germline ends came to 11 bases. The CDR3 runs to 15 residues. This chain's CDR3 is CASSPGSRGNTEAFF. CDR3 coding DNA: TGTGCCAGCTCACCAGGCTCCAGAGGGAACACTGAAGCTTTCTTT.

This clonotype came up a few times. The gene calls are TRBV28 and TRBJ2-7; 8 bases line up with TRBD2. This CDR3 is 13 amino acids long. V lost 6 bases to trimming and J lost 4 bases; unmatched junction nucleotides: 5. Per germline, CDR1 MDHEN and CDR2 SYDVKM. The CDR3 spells CASRSGSYYEQYF. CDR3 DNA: TGTGCCAGCAGGAGCGGGAGTTATTACGAGCAGTACTTC.

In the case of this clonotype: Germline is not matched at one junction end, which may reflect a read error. CDR3 protein: CASSGNSGRAYSEQFF. CDR3 nucleotides: TGTGCCAGCAGTGGAAATAGCGGGAGGGCCTACAGTGAGCAGTTCTTC. The chain combines TRBV2 with TRBJ2-1, with 11 bases matching TRBD2. CDR1 is SNHLY, CDR2 FYNNEI, per germline. The CDR3 totals 16 residues.

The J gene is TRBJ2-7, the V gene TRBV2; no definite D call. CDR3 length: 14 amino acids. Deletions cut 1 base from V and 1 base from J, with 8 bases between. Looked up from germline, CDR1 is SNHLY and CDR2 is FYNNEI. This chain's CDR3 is CASSEVGYSYEQYV. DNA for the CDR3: TGTGCCAGCAGTGAAGTGGGATATTCCTACGAGCAGTACGTC.

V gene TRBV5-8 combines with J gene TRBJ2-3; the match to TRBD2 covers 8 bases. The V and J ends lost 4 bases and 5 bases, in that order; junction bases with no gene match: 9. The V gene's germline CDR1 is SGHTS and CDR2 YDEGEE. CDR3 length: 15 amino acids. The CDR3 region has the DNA TGTGCCAGCAGCCCAACGGGAGGGCCAGGAGATACGCAGTATTTT. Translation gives CASSPTGGPGDTQYF.

The CDR3 sequence is CASSEAETGVSQYF. CDR3 DNA sequence: TGTGCCAGCAGTGAAGCGGAGACGGGAGTCTCGCAGTATTTT. J is TRBJ2-3 and V is TRBV6-1, with D tentatively TRBD2 (6 bases). CDR3 length: 14 amino acids. V shed 0 bases and J shed 10 bases, with 14 bases lying between them. CDR1 is MNHNS and CDR2 is SASEGT in the germline V gene.

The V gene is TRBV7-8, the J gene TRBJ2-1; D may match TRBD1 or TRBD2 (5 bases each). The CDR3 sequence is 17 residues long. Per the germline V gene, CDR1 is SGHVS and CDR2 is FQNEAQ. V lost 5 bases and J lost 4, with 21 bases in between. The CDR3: CASSTHPGPTVYNEQFF. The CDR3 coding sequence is TGTGCCAGCAGCACCCATCCGGGACCCACCGTTTACAATGAGCAGTTCTTC.

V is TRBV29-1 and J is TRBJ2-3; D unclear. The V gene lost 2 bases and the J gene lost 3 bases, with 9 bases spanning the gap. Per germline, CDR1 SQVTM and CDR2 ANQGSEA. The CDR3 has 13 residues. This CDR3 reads CSVEILRTDTQYF. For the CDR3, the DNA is TGCAGCGTTGAAATCCTCCGGACAGATACGCAGTATTTT.

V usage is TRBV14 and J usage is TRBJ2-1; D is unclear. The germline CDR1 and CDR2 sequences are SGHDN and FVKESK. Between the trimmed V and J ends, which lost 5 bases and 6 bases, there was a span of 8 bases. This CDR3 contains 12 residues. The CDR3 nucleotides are TGTGCCAGCAGCTCGGACGGCAATGAGCAGTTCTTC. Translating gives CASSSDGNEQFF.

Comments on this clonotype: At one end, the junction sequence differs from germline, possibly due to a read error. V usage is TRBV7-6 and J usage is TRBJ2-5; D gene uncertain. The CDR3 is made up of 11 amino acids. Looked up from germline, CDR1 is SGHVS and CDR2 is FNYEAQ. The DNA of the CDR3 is TGTGCCAGCAGCTTAGGACCTATGGGTGACTTC. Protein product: CASSLGPMGDF.

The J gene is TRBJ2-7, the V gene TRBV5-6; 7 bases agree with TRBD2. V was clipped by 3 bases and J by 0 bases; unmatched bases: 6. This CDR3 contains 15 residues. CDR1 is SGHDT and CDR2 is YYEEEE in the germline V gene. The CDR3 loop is CASSYQTSYSYEQYV. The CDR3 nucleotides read TGTGCCAGCAGCTACCAGACTAGCTACTCCTACGAGCAGTACGTC.

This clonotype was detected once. CDR3 bases: TGTGCCAGCACCGACTATGGCTACACCTTC. This translates into CASTDYGYTF. The J gene is TRBJ1-2, the V gene TRBV2; D call uncertain. The CDR3 runs 10 residues. Trimming took off 7 bases at V and 3 bases at J, with 3 bases between the two ends. Germline CDR1 SNHLY, CDR2 FYNNEI. Supplemented by reference TRBV2 and TRBJ1-2, the full variable domain reads EPEVTQTPSHQVTQMGQEVILRCVPISNHLYFYWYRQILGQKVEFLVSFYNNEISEKSEIFDDQFSVERPDGSNFTLKIRSTKLEDSAMYFCASTDYGYTFGSGTRLTVV.

CDR3 nucleotides: TGTGCCAGCAGCCCCAGCACTAACTATGGCTACACCTTC. Amino acids: CASSPSTNYGYTF. This chain connects TRBV7-6 to TRBJ1-2, with D unclear. V lost 5 bases and J 0 bases, leaving 7 bases between the germline ends. Per germline, CDR1 SGHVS and CDR2 FNYEAQ. The length of the CDR3 is 13 residues.

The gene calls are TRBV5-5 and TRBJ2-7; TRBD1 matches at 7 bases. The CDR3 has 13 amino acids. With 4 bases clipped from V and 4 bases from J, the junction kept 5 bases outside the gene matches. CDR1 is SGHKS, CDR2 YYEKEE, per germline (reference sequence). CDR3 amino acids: CASSLEQGYEQYF. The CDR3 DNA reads TGTGCCAGCAGCCTCGAACAGGGGTACGAGCAGTACTTC.

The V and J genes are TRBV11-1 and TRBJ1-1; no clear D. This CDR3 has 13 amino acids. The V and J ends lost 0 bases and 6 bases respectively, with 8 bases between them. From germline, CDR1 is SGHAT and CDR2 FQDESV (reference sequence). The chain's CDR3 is CASSLATLAEAFF. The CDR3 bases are TGTGCCAGCAGCTTAGCAACCCTTGCTGAAGCTTTCTTT.

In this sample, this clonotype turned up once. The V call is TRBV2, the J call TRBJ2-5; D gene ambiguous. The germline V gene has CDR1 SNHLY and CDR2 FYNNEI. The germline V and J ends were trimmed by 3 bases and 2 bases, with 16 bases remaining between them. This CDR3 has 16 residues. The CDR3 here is CASSDPVGLGQETQYF. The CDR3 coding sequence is TGTGCCAGCAGTGACCCGGTGGGATTGGGGCAAGAGACCCAGTACTTC.

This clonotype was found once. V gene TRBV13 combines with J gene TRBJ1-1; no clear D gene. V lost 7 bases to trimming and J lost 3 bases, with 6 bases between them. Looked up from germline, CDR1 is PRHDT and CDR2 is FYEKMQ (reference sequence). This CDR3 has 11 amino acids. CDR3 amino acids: CASTTYTEAFF. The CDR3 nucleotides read TGTGCCAGCACGACTTACACTGAAGCTTTCTTT.

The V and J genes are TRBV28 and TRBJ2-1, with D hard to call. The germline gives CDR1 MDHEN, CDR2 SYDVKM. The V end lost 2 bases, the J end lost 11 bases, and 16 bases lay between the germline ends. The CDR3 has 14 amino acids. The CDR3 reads CASSLGLGPIQQFF. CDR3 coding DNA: TGTGCCAGCAGTTTAGGGCTAGGACCGATCCAGCAGTTCTTC.

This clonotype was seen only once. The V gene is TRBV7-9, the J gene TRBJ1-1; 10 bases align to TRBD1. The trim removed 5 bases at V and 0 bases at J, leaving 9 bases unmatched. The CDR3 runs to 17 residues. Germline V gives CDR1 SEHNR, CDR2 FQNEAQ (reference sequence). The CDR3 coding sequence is TGTGCCAGCAGCCCGGACAGGGGGTACTCCATGAACACTGAAGCTTTCTTT. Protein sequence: CASSPDRGYSMNTEAFF.

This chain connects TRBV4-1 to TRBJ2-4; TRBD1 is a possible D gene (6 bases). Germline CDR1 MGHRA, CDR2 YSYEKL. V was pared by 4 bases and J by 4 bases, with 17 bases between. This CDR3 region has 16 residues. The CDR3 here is CASSPPRQDGKNIQYF. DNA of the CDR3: TGCGCCAGCAGCCCCCCTCGACAGGACGGAAAAAACATTCAGTACTTC.

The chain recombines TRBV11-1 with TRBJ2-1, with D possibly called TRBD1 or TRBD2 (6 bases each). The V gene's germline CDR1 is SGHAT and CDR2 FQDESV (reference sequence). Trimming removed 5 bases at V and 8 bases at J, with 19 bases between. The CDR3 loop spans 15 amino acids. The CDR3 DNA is TGTGCCAGCAGCCCACCGGGGGCGGGGTTGGATGAGCAGTTCTTC. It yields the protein CASSPPGAGLDEQFF. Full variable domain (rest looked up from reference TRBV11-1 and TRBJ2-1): EAEVAQSPRYKITEKSQAVAFWCDPISGHATLYWYRQILGQGPELLVQFQDESVVDDSQLPKDRFSAERLKGVDSTLKIQPAELGDSAMYLCASSPPGAGLDEQFFGPGTRLTVL.

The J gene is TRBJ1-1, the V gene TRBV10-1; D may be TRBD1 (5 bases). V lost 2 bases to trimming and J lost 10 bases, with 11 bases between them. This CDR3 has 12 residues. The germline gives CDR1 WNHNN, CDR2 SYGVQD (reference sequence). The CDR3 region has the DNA TGCGCCAGCAGTGAGGGCGGGGGAGCAGCTTTCTTT. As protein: CASSEGGGAAFF.

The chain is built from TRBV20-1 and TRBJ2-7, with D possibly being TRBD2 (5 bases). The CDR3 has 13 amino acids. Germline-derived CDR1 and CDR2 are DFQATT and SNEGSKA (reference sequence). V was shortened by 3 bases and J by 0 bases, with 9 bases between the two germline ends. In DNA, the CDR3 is TGCAGTGCTAGGCAGAGGGCCTCCTACGAGCAGTACGTC. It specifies CSARQRASYEQYV.

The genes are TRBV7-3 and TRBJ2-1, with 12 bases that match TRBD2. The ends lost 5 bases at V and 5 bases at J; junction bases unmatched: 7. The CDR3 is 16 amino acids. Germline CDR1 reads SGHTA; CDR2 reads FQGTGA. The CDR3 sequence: CASSDPLAGGNNEQFF. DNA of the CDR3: TGTGCCAGCAGCGACCCCCTAGCGGGGGGGAACAATGAGCAGTTCTTC.

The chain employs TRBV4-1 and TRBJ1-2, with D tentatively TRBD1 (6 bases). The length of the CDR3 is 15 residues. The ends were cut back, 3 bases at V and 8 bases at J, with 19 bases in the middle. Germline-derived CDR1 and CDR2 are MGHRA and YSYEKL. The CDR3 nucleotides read TGCGCCAGCAGCCACCTAAGCCCTTCAGGGGAAGGCTACACCTTC. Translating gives CASSHLSPSGEGYTF.

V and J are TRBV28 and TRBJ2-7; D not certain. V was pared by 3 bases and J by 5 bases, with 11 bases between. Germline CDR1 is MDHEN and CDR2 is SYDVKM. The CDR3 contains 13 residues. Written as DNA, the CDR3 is TGTGCCAGCAGTTTCGCCACCCGGGACGAGCAGTACTTC. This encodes CASSFATRDEQYF.